This is a list of T cell receptor beta chains from one sample in a study of control samples from healthy donors and cancer patients. Repertoires were generated with immunoSEQ multiplex PCR, while TCRdb's copy carries only in-frame clones and drops some. The data contain about 130,000 clones, approximately 94% of them singletons. The specimen sequenced was blood. Receptors were obtained from a man aged 25 to 45 in good health. Both conserved end residues are part of each CDR3. Each record gives: J gene, V gene, D gene, clone size, CDR3 protein, CDR3 DNA. D genes are given only for firm matches. Where a row states a size, it is once, few, many or the class of an expanded clone; other rows omit it.

TRBJ2-7,TRBV28,-,-,CASSFGYEQYF,TGTGCCAGCAGTTTCGGGTACGAGCAGTACTTC
TRBJ1-2,TRBV27,-,-,CASSPGIHYGYTF,TGTGCCAGCAGTCCCGGGATACACTATGGCTACACCTTC
TRBJ2-3,TRBV9,-,-,CASSRDWSTDTQYF,TGTGCCAGCAGCCGGGACTGGAGCACAGATACGCAGTATTTT
TRBJ2-5,TRBV7-6,-,-,CASSLGLQGLIQETQYF,TGTGCCAGCAGCCTAGGGCTACAGGGTTTGATACAAGAGACCCAGTACTTC
TRBJ2-1,TRBV14,TRBD2,-,CASSHTGLAGNNEQFF,TGTGCCAGCAGCCATACGGGACTAGCGGGGAACAATGAGCAGTTCTTC
TRBJ1-4,TRBV2,TRBD1,-,CASTLGQSNEKLFF,TGTGCCAGCACTCTGGGACAGTCTAATGAAAAACTGTTTTTT
TRBJ2-2,TRBV9,-,-,CASSFHEQGGTGELFF,TGTGCCAGCAGCTTCCATGAACAGGGCGGCACCGGGGAGCTGTTTTTT
TRBJ2-7,TRBV6-1,-,-,CASSEGLIETYEQYF,TGTGCCAGCAGTGAAGGACTGATAGAAACCTACGAGCAGTACTTC
TRBJ1-4,TRBV19,-,-,CASSIYGQPVNEKLFF,TGTGCCAGTAGTATATACGGGCAGCCGGTTAACGAAAAACTGTTTTTT
TRBJ2-3,TRBV5-6,TRBD1,-,CASSYPSLGRTGSTDTQYF,TGTGCCAGCAGTTATCCATCTCTCGGCCGGACAGGGTCCACAGATACGCAGTATTTT
TRBJ1-4,TRBV7-9,TRBD1,-,CASSLDRGGEKLFF,TGTGCCAGCAGCTTAGACAGGGGAGGAGAAAAACTGTTTTTT
TRBJ2-5,TRBV3-1/TRBV3-2,-,-,CASSHRQVLQETQYF,TGTGCCAGCAGCCACCGACAGGTTCTTCAAGAGACCCAGTACTTC
TRBJ1-5,TRBV10-3,TRBD1,few,CAISETYRTGGRDQPQHF,TGTGCCATCAGTGAGACTTATCGGACAGGGGGCAGGGATCAGCCCCAGCATTTT
TRBJ1-1,TRBV14,-,-,CASSQGRASEAFF,TGTGCCAGCAGCCAAGGGCGAGCTTCTGAAGCTTTCTTT
TRBJ1-3,TRBV7-9,-,-,CASSETGNTIYF,TGTGCCAGCAGCGAAACGGGAAACACCATATATTTT